This TCR beta chain was retrieved from a study of T cell responses to AZD1222 COVID-19 vaccine. Overall study results and limits: Unmutated regions of variants are reportedly targeted by nearly half of spike-specific TCRs.

Germline CDR1 and CDR2: SGHDN and FVKESK. CDR3 length equals 12 residues. The V end was cut by 7 bases, the J end by 3 bases, with 7 bases between. Points on this clone: The antigen is undetermined.

The data were produced by immunoSEQ multiplex PCR, yet TCRdb's version contains in-frame clones alone and is incomplete. The table has tens of thousands of clones, around 90% seen once. The clonotype originates from an adult in good health. The V call is TRBV14, the J call TRBJ1-5; D is unresolved. The sample consisted of peripheral blood, taken on day 0 of AZD1222 vaccination. CDR3 in amino acids: CASKVDNQPQHF. In DNA form, the CDR3 reads TGTGCCAGCAAGGTTGACAATCAGCCCCAGCATTTT.